These T cell receptor beta chains were read from a single sample in a study of T-cell memory formation after mild COVID-19. TCRdb reprocessed the 5' RACE reads via MiXCR and lists one record per CDR3 protein. The table records about 390,000 distinct CDR3 sequences, about a sixth of them present only once. The specimen sequenced was PBMCs or a T cell subset sorted from them (not recorded which). These receptors came from a man between 18 and 29 years old who had mild COVID-19 (a few samples of this study predate the infection). Cell type and time point are not known. CDR3s include the opening cysteine and the closing phenylalanine or tryptophan. D genes are given only for firm matches. Not all rows give a size; the values are once, few, many and, for expanded clones, a class.

v_call	d_call	j_call	clone_size	cdr3_aa	cdr3_nt
TRBV19	TRBD2	TRBJ2-7	NA	CASNLGAGEQYF	TGTGCCAGTAATTTAGGAGCGGGAGAGCAGTACTTC
TRBV5-1	TRBD1	TRBJ1-6	NA	CASSLAYRGSTTPLHF	TGCGCCAGCAGCTTGGCCTACAGGGGTTCTACGACACCCCTCCACTTT
TRBV7-9	NA	TRBJ1-3	few	CASSSRQSYSGNTIYF	TGTGCCAGCAGCTCGAGACAGAGCTACTCTGGAAACACCATATATTTT
TRBV7-9	NA	TRBJ2-1	few	CASSDRDSYNEQFF	TGTGCCAGCAGCGACCGGGACTCGTACAATGAGCAGTTCTTC
TRBV4-3	TRBD1	TRBJ1-1	few	CASSPGDRANTEAFF	TGCGCCAGCAGCCCAGGGGACAGGGCGAACACTGAAGCTTTCTTT
TRBV3-1	NA	TRBJ2-3	few	CASSQERDYTDTQYF	TGTGCCAGCAGCCAAGAGAGGGATTACACAGATACGCAGTATTTT
TRBV4-1	NA	TRBJ1-6	few	CATTPGVINSPLHF	TGCGCCACCACACCCGGGGTAATTAATTCACCCCTCCACTTT
TRBV4-1	NA	TRBJ1-6	NA	CASSQDSSYNSPLHF	TGCGCCAGCAGCCAAGACAGCTCCTATAATTCACCCCTCCACTTT
TRBV4-1	TRBD1	TRBJ1-3	many	CASSRQGPSSGNTIYF	TGCGCCAGCAGTAGACAGGGGCCGAGCTCTGGAAACACCATATATTTT
TRBV28	NA	TRBJ1-4	NA	CASSLSRGGKLFF	TGTGCCAGCAGTTTATCCCGTGGGGGAAAACTGTTTTTT
TRBV7-9	TRBD1	TRBJ1-6	few	CASSSRGQGNSPLHF	TGTGCCAGCAGCTCCAGGGGACAGGGCAATTCACCCCTCCACTTT
TRBV5-6	TRBD1	TRBJ2-2	few	CASSPRGRLTGELFF	TGTGCCAGCAGCCCAAGGGGGCGTCTCACCGGGGAGCTGTTTTTT
TRBV3-1	NA	TRBJ1-6	few	CASSQGGRPVHF	TGTGCCAGCAGCCAAGGGGGCAGGCCGGTCCACTTT
TRBV5-6	NA	TRBJ2-5	few	CASSRRVRTKETQYF	TGTGCCAGCAGCCGGAGGGTTCGGACAAAAGAGACCCAGTACTTC
TRBV5-6	NA	TRBJ2-5	few	CASSLRGTEQETQYF	TGTGCCAGCAGCTTGCGCGGGACGGAACAAGAGACCCAGTACTTC
TRBV4-3	NA	TRBJ2-3	few	CASSHTGDTQYF	TGCGCCAGCAGCCACACGGGGGATACGCAGTATTTT
TRBV7-2	TRBD2	TRBJ2-3	many	CASSPREGRNTQYF	TGTGCCAGCAGCCCTAGGGAGGGCCGGAATACGCAGTATTTT
TRBV20-1	TRBD2	TRBJ2-5	NA	CSGGGALEETQYF	TGCAGTGGGGGAGGGGCCTTGGAGGAGACCCAGTACTTC
TRBV2	TRBD1	TRBJ2-2	few	CASSVRRDRAATGELFF	TGTGCCAGCAGTGTAAGACGGGACAGGGCGGCCACCGGGGAGCTGTTTTTT
TRBV6-4	NA	TRBJ2-3	NA	CASSDHTDTQYF	TGTGCCAGCAGTGATCACACAGATACGCAGTATTTT
TRBV15	NA	TRBJ1-1	many	CATSSNIGGTEAFF	TGTGCCACCAGCAGTAACATAGGGGGCACTGAAGCTTTCTTT
TRBV12-3/TRBV12-4	NA	TRBJ1-2	NA	CASSIYGYTF	TGTGCCAGCAGTATCTATGGCTACACCTTC
TRBV7-2	TRBD1	TRBJ2-5	NA	CASSSTGGWQETQYF	TGTGCCAGCAGCTCGACAGGGGGCTGGCAAGAGACCCAGTACTTC
TRBV10-1	TRBD2	TRBJ2-5	few	CASITAGGETQYF	TGCGCCAGCATAACAGCGGGGGGAGAGACCCAGTACTTC
TRBV7-2	NA	TRBJ2-3	NA	CASGRDGPTDTQYF	TGTGCCAGCGGGCGGGACGGACCCACAGATACGCAGTATTTT
TRBV7-2	NA	TRBJ2-4	few	CASSPRERIAKNIQYF	TGTGCCAGCAGCCCGAGGGAACGGATAGCCAAAAACATTCAGTACTTC
TRBV5-5	NA	TRBJ1-2	NA	CASRLGRDFYGYTF	TGTGCCAGCAGACTAGGACGGGATTTTTATGGCTACACCTTC
TRBV12-3/TRBV12-4	NA	TRBJ2-1	NA	CASSPAPSYNEQFF	TGTGCCAGCAGCCCGGCGCCCTCCTACAATGAGCAGTTCTTC
TRBV10-3	NA	TRBJ1-3	NA	CAGESGGNTIYF	TGTGCAGGGGAATCGGGTGGAAACACCATATATTTT
TRBV7-2	TRBD2	TRBJ2-7	few	CASSSQRGPSYEQYF	TGTGCCAGCAGCTCACAGCGGGGACCTTCCTACGAGCAGTACTTC
TRBV6-2/TRBV6-3	NA	TRBJ2-1	few	CASTRALTYNEQFF	TGTGCCAGCACCCGCGCCCTAACCTACAATGAGCAGTTCTTC
TRBV6-2/TRBV6-3	NA	TRBJ2-3	few	CASSYRGATKYF	TGTGCCAGCAGTTACCGTGGGGCGACGAAGTATTTT
TRBV3-1	NA	TRBJ2-7	NA	CASSHTGLGGYEQYF	TGTGCCAGCAGCCATACGGGACTTGGCGGCTACGAGCAGTACTTC
TRBV20-1	NA	TRBJ2-1	NA	CSARDSGSEQFF	TGCAGTGCTAGAGATTCGGGGAGTGAGCAGTTCTTC
TRBV4-1	NA	TRBJ2-3	NA	CASSQVGTKIRDTQYF	TGCGCCAGCAGCCAAGTTGGCACGAAAATCCGGGATACGCAGTATTTT
TRBV28	NA	TRBJ1-1	few	CASSLPTGWVGTEAFF	TGTGCCAGCAGTCTACCGACAGGTTGGGTGGGGACTGAAGCTTTCTTT
TRBV4-1	NA	TRBJ1-1	NA	CASSPYKGNTEAFF	TGCGCCAGCAGCCCGTACAAGGGTAACACTGAAGCTTTCTTT
TRBV5-6	NA	TRBJ1-2	few	CASSWSLNYGYTF	TGTGCCAGCAGCTGGAGTCTTAACTATGGCTACACCTTC